The rows below give T cell receptor beta chains drawn from one sample of a study of blood T cell repertoires in COVID-19. Measured with immunoSEQ multiplex PCR; TCRdb has only the in-frame clones, and not every one. The sample lists some 190,000 clones; 80% were seen once. The sequenced material came from PBMCs or T cells enriched from blood (not recorded which). Receptors were obtained from a man in his fifties or sixties who had been exposed to COVID-19. CDR3s include the opening cysteine and the closing phenylalanine or tryptophan. Fields, in order: V gene, J gene, clone size, D gene, CDR3 DNA, CDR3 protein. D genes are given only for firm matches. Size values are once, few and many counts, or a class for expanded clones, and some rows have none.

TRBV7-3	TRBJ2-1	once	TRBD2	TGTGCCAGCAGCTATCTAGCGGGACCGTACAATGAGCAGTTCTTC	CASSYLAGPYNEQFF
TRBV29-1	TRBJ1-1	-	TRBD1	TGCAGCGGGAAGAAGACAGGGGGCTTCACTGAAGCTTTCTTT	CSGKKTGGFTEAFF
TRBV9	TRBJ2-1	-	TRBD1	TGTGCCAGCAGCCCCCGACAGGGGGCGCAGGCTGAGCAGTTCTTC	CASSPRQGAQAEQFF
TRBV10-3	TRBJ2-7	-	-	TGTGCCACCTCACAGGGATTCGAGCAGTACTTC	CATSQGFEQYF
TRBV7-9	TRBJ1-6	-	-	TGTGCCAGCACCTCGACAGAAACGAGGAATTCACCCCTCCACTTT	CASTSTETRNSPLHF
TRBV2	TRBJ1-1	-	TRBD1	TGTGCCAGCAGTCCTGGGACAGCCAACACTGAAGCTTTCTTT	CASSPGTANTEAFF
TRBV25-1	TRBJ2-1	once	TRBD2	TGTGCCAGCAGTGAACCCGGACTAGCGTCCTACAATGAGCAGTTCTTC	CASSEPGLASYNEQFF
TRBV7-9	TRBJ2-7	-	TRBD1	TGTGCCAGCAGCCCGGGACAGGGACCCTACGAGCAGTACTTC	CASSPGQGPYEQYF
TRBV19	TRBJ1-5	-	-	TGTGCCAGTAGGCAGGGGTCCGATCAGCCCCAGCATTTT	CASRQGSDQPQHF
TRBV5-1	TRBJ2-1	-	TRBD2	TGCGCCAGCAGCTTTAGCGGGAGGGCCTCAGATGAGCAGTTCTTC	CASSFSGRASDEQFF
TRBV19	TRBJ1-2	few	TRBD1	TGTGCCAGTTCCGGGACAGGGGTTAACTATGGCTACACCTTC	CASSGTGVNYGYTF
TRBV28	TRBJ1-3	-	-	TGTGCCAGCATCAATCACGGCTCTGGAAACACCATATATTTT	CASINHGSGNTIYF
TRBV2	TRBJ2-4	-	-	TGTGCCAGCAGTGAAGCCTCCTGGGCCCTGACCCTAGCCAAAAACATTCAGTACTTC	CASSEASWALTLAKNIQYF
TRBV28	TRBJ2-3	-	TRBD2	TGTGCCAGCAGTGCCAACAGGTTAGCGGGACACGATACGCAGTATTTT	CASSANRLAGHDTQYF
TRBV27	TRBJ2-3	-	TRBD2	TGTGCCAGCAGTTTGACTAGCGGGGCACCCACAGATACGCAGTATTTT	CASSLTSGAPTDTQYF
TRBV30	TRBJ1-2	-	-	TGTGCCTGGAGGGGGCTACTAAGCTATGGCTACACCTTC	CAWRGLLSYGYTF
TRBV3-1/TRBV3-2	TRBJ1-6	-	-	TGTGCCAGCAGCCTGCAGTCTAATTCACCCCTCCACTTT	CASSLQSNSPLHF
TRBV5-1	TRBJ2-7	-	-	TGCGCCAGCAGCCTGTTGGAGGGCCCCTACGAGCAGTACTTC	CASSLLEGPYEQYF
TRBV25-1	TRBJ1-2	-	-	TGTGCCAGCAGTAAGCGCGCCCTGAATGCCCCGGGCTACACCTTC	CASSKRALNAPGYTF
TRBV10-3	TRBJ1-3	-	TRBD1	TGTGCCATCAGTGCGGGGACAGGGGGAAGGTCGAACACCATATATTTT	CAISAGTGGRSNTIYF
TRBV3-1/TRBV3-2	TRBJ2-2	-	-	TGTGCCAGCAGCCAAGAAGCGGGTTTCACCGGGGAGCTGTTTTTT	CASSQEAGFTGELFF
TRBV5-6	TRBJ2-7	-	-	TGTGCCAGCAGCGGAGGACAGTACTCCTACGAGCAGTACTTC	CASSGGQYSYEQYF
TRBV7-8	TRBJ2-3	few	-	TGTGCCAGCAAACGAGGGTTTCAAACAGATACGCAGTATTTT	CASKRGFQTDTQYF
TRBV19	TRBJ1-5	once	TRBD1	TGTGCCAGTAGTGTACAGGGGGCCGGTGGTCAGCCCCAGCATTTT	CASSVQGAGGQPQHF
TRBV7-9	TRBJ2-2	-	-	TGTGCCAGCAGCTTAGACTCTAACACCGGGGAGCTGTTTTTT	CASSLDSNTGELFF
TRBV6-5	TRBJ2-7	-	-	TGTGCCAGCAGTAAGCTATTATCTCAGGGATACGAGCAGTACTTC	CASSKLLSQGYEQYF
TRBV30	TRBJ1-5	-	-	TGTGCCTGGAGTGTAGGGGGGGATCAGCCCCAGCATTTT	CAWSVGGDQPQHF
TRBV9	TRBJ2-1	-	-	TGTGCCAGCAGCGTAGAGCCGGGGTCCTCCAATGAGCAGTTCTTC	CASSVEPGSSNEQFF
TRBV19	TRBJ1-2	-	-	TGTGCCAGTAGGTCGACAGCCTCTAACTATGGCTACACCTTC	CASRSTASNYGYTF
TRBV7-9	TRBJ2-5	many	TRBD2	TGTGCCAGCAGCCCAGGAGATGAGCGGGAGGGTCAGACCCAGTACTTC	CASSPGDEREGQTQYF
TRBV21-1	TRBJ2-3	-	-	TGTGCCAGCAGGACGGGACTAGTTGGCACAGATACGCAGTATTTT	CASRTGLVGTDTQYF
TRBV10-3	TRBJ1-1	-	-	TGTGCCATCAGGAACACCGGGACAAGGGACGAAGCTTTCTTT	CAIRNTGTRDEAFF
TRBV11-2	TRBJ2-5	-	TRBD1	TGTGCCAGCAGCCCGACAGGGTTTTTGGAGACCCAGTACTTC	CASSPTGFLETQYF
TRBV9	TRBJ1-4	-	-	TGTGCCAGCAGCGTGGGGGGAATTGACCGAAAACTGTTTTTT	CASSVGGIDRKLFF
TRBV14	TRBJ2-5	-	-	TGTGCCAGCAGCCAAGAGGCATACCAAGAGACCCAGTACTTC	CASSQEAYQETQYF
TRBV15	TRBJ1-6	-	-	TGTGCCACCAGCAGAGAGGGGGCCGGAGACAGGATGAGACCCCTCCACTTT	CATSREGAGDRMRPLHF
TRBV30	TRBJ2-7	few	TRBD2	TGTGCCTGGAGCGATAGCGGGCCCAACTCCTACGAGCAGTACTTC	CAWSDSGPNSYEQYF
TRBV5-1	TRBJ1-3	-	-	TGCGCCAGCAGCTTCCAGGGTCTCGATTCTGGAAACACCATATATTTT	CASSFQGLDSGNTIYF
TRBV7-3	TRBJ2-1	-	-	TGTGCCAGCAGCTTAACGTCAGCTGCGGGCTCCTACAATGAGCAGTTCTTC	CASSLTSAAGSYNEQFF
TRBV24-1	TRBJ1-5	-	TRBD1	TGTGCCACCAGTGACCATGATGACAGGGGGCAACAGCCCCAGCATTTT	CATSDHDDRGQQPQHF
TRBV28	TRBJ2-7	-	TRBD2	TGTGCCAGCAGTTTATCTCCAACCTTGCTAGCGGGGACCTCCTACGAGCAGTACTTC	CASSLSPTLLAGTSYEQYF
TRBV6-5	TRBJ1-3	-	-	TGTGCCAGCATTATTACGAGCTCTGGAAACACCATATATTTT	CASIITSSGNTIYF
TRBV5-1	TRBJ2-2	-	-	TGCGCCAGCAGCTTGGAGGGGTCATTAACCGGGGAGCTGTTTTTT	CASSLEGSLTGELFF
TRBV7-2	TRBJ1-3	few	-	TGTGCCAGCAGCTTCGGACAGAAGACTGGAAACACCATATATTTT	CASSFGQKTGNTIYF
TRBV10-3	TRBJ1-2	once	-	TGTGCCATCAGTGAGCTGGGAGGTAATGGCTACACCTTC	CAISELGGNGYTF
TRBV11-3	TRBJ2-1	-	TRBD2	TGTGCCAGCAGCTTCGCGACTAGCGGATACAATGAGCAGTTCTTC	CASSFATSGYNEQFF
TRBV6-6	TRBJ1-5	-	TRBD1	TGTGCCAGCAGTTACCAGGGGGCACGAAATCAGCCCCAGCATTTT	CASSYQGARNQPQHF
TRBV28	TRBJ1-6	-	-	TGTGCCAGCAGCCGCGGTGGAGGGCGATCACCCCTCCACTTT	CASSRGGGRSPLHF
TRBV7-3	TRBJ2-3	-	TRBD2	TGTGCCAGCAGCTCATTAGCGGGGGGATCCACAGATACGCAGTATTTT	CASSSLAGGSTDTQYF
TRBV5-1	TRBJ2-5	-	TRBD1	TGCGCCAGCAGCCGAGGGACAGGGGGCGAAGAGACCCAGTACTTC	CASSRGTGGEETQYF
TRBV12-5	TRBJ2-2	-	TRBD2	TGTGCTAGTGGTTCCCGGACTAGCGGGAGTTCATTTAGGGTCGGGGAGCTGTTTTTT	CASGSRTSGSSFRVGELFF
TRBV20-1	TRBJ1-2	-	-	TGCAGTGCTAGAGACAGGTTCGGCTACACCTTC	CSARDRFGYTF
TRBV20-1	TRBJ2-1	-	TRBD2	TGCAGTGCTAGTCAAGCGGGAGGGTCCTACAATGAGCAGTTCTTC	CSASQAGGSYNEQFF
TRBV25-1	TRBJ2-7	-	-	TGTGCCAGCAGTGAATCCCCCAGCTCCTACGAGCAGTACTTC	CASSESPSSYEQYF